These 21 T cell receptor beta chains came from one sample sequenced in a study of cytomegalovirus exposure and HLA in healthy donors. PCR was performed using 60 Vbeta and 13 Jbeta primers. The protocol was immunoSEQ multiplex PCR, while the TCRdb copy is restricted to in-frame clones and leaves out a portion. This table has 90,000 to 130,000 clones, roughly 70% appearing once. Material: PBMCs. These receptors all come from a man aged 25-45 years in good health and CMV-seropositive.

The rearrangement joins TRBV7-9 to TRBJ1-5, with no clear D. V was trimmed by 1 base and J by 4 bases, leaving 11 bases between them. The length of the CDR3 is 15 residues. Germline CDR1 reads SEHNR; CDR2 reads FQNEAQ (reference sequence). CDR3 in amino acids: CASSLGSGGNQPQHF. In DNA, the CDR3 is TGTGCCAGCAGCTTAGGGAGCGGAGGGAATCAGCCCCAGCATTTT.

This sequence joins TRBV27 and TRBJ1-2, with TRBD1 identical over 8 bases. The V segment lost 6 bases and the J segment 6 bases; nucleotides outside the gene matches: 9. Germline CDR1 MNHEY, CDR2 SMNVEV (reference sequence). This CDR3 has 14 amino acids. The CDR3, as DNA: TGTGCCAGCAGCCCCAGACAGGGGACGAATGGCTACACCTTC. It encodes CASSPRQGTNGYTF.

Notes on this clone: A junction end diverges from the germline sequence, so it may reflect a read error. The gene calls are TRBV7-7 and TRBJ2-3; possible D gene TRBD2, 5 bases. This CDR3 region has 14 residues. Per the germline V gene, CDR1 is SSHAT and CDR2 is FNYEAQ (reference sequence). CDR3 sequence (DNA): TGTGCTAGCAGCACGGACTTGGCCACAGATACGCAGTATTTT. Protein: CASSTDLATDTQYF.

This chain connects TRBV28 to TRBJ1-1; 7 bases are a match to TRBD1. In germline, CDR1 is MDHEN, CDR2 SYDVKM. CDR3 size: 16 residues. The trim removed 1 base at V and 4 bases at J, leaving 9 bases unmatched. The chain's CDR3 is CASSLYTGVWSTEAFF. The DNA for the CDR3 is TGTGCCAGCAGTTTATACACAGGGGTTTGGTCCACTGAAGCTTTCTTT.

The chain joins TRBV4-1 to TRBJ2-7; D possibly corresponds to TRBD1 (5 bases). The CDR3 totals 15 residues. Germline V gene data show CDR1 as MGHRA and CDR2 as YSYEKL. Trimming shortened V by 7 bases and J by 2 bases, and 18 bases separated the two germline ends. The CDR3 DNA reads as TGCGCCAGCACTCAACAGGCATTACTTCCCTACGAGCAGTACTTC. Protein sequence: CASTQQALLPYEQYF.

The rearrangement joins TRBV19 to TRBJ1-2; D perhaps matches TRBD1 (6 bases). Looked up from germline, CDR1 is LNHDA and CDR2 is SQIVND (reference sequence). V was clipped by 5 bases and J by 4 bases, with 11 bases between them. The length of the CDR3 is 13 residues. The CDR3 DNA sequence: TGTGCCAGTAGTCCGATACAGGGCTATGGCTACACCTTC. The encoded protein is CASSPIQGYGYTF.

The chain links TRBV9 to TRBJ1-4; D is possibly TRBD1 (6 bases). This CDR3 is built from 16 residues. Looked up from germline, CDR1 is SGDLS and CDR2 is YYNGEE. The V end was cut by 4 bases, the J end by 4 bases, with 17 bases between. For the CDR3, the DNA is TGTGCCAGCAGCCGATCCGGGACACCTCTTAATGAAAAACTGTTTTTT. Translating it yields CASSRSGTPLNEKLFF.

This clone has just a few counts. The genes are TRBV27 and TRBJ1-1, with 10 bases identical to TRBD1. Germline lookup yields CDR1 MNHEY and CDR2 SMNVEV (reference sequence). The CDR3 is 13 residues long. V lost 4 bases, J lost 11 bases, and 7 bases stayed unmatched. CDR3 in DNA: TGTGCCAGCAGTTGGCAGGGACAGGGGATGGCTTTCTTT. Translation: CASSWQGQGMAFF.

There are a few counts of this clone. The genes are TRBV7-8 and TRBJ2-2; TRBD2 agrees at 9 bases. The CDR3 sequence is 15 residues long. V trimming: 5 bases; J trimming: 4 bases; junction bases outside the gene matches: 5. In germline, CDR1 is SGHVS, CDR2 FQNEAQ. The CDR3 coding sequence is TGTGCCAGCAGCATTAGCGGGGGTCCCACCGGGGAGCTGTTTTTT. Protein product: CASSISGGPTGELFF.

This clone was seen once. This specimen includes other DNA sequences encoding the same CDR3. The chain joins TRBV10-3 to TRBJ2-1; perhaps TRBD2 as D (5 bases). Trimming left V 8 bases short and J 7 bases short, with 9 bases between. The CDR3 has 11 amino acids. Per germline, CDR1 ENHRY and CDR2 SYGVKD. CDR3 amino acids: CAISSQNEQFF. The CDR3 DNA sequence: TGTGCCATCTCTAGCCAGAATGAGCAGTTCTTC.

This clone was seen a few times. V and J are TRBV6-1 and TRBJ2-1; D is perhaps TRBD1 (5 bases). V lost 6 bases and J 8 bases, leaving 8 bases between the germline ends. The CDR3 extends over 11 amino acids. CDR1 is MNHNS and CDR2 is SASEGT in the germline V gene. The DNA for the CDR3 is TGTGCCAGCAGAGGGGTTTATGAGCAGTTCTTC. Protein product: CASRGVYEQFF.

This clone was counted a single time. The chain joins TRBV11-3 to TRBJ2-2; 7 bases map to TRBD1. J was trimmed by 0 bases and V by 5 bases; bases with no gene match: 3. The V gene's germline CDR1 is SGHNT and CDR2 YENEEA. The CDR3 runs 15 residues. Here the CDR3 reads CASSARGTNTGELFF. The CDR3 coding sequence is TGTGCCAGCAGCGCCAGGGGGACGAACACCGGGGAGCTGTTTTTT.

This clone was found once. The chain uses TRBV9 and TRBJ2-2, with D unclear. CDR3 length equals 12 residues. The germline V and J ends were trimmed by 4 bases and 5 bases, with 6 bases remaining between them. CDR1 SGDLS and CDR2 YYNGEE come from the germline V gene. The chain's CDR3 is CASSPPTGELFF. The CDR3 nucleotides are TGTGCCAGCAGCCCCCCGACCGGGGAGCTGTTTTTT.

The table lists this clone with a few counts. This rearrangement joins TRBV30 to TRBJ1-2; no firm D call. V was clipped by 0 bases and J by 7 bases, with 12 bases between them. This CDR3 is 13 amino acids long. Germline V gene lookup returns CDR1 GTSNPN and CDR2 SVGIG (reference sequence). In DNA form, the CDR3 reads TGTGCCTGGAGTGTCAGAACAGACGCTGGCTACACCTTC. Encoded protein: CAWSVRTDAGYTF.

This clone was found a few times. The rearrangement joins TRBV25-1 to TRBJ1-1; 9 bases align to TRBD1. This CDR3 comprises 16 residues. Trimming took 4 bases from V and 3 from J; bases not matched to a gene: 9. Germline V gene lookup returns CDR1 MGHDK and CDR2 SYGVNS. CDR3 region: CASSGWDREGDTEAFF. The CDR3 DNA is TGTGCCAGCAGTGGGTGGGACAGGGAGGGGGACACTGAAGCTTTCTTT.

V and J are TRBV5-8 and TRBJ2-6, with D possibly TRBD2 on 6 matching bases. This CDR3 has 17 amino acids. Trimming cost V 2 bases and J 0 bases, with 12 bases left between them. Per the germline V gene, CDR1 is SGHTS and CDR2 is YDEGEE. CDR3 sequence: CASSLLSGGSGANVLTF. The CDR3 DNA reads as TGTGCCAGCAGCTTACTGTCCGGGGGCTCTGGGGCCAACGTCCTGACTTTC.

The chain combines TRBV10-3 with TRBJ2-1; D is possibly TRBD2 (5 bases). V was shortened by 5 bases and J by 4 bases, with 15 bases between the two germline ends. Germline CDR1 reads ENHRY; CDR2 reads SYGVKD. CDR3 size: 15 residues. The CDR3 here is CAISFQTTAYNEQFF. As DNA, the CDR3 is TGTGCCATCAGTTTCCAGACTACAGCGTACAATGAGCAGTTCTTC.

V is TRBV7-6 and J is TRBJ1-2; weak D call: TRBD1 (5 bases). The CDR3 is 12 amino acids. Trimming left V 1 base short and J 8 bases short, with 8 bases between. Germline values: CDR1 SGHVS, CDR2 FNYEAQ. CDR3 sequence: CASSLDRSGYTF. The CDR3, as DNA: TGTGCCAGCAGCTTAGACAGGTCAGGCTACACCTTC. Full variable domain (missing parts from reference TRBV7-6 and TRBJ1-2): GAGVSQSPRYKVTKRGQDVALRCDPISGHVSLYWYRQALGQGPEFLTYFNYEAQQDKSGLPNDRFSAERPEGSISTLTIQRTEQRDSAMYRCASSLDRSGYTFGSGTRLTVV.

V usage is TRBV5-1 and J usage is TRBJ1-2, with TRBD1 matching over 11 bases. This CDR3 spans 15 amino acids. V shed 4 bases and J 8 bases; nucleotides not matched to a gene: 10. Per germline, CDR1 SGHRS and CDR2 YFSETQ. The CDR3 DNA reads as TGCGCCAGCAGCCCCGGACAGGGGGCTTGGGGAGGCTACACCTTC. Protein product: CASSPGQGAWGGYTF.

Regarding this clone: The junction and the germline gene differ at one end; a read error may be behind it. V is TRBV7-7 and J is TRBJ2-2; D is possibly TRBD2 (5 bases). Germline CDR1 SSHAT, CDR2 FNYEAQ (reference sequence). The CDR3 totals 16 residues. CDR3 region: CASSLPPGVGTGELFF. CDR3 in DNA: TGTGCTAGCAGCTTGCCACCCGGGGTGGGCACCGGGGAGCTGTTTTTT.

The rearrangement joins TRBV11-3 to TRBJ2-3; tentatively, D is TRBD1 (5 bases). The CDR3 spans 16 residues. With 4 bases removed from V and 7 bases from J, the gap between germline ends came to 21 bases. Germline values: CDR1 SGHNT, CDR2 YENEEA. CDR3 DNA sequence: TGTGCCAGCAGCTCCCGGGCCCCATCCAGGGTAAATACGCAGTATTTT. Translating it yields CASSSRAPSRVNTQYF.